The clone carrying this T cell receptor (beta chain) was counted only a few times. As yet, its antigen is unknown. The sample comes from a study of T-cell reconstitution after alpha-beta-depleted transplantation in children. Study-level points and caveats: At day 60, the high TCRbeta diversity found in some patients originated from recipient T cells and thymic progenitors that had survived. Hyperexpanded clones declined; after one year, newly produced T cells mostly supplied diversity. Several hundred expanded graft clones reportedly gave rise to the alpha-beta T cells present about two months after transplant.

For TCRbeta, the library was prepared with unique molecular identifiers. TCRdb re-derived calls from the PCR reads in MiXCR, one entry per CDR3 protein. This repertoire shows 81,000 or so distinct CDR3 sequences, around a sixth found once; its top ten account for 15% to 20%. Germline V gene data show CDR1 as SEHNR and CDR2 as FQNEAQ (reference sequence). The CDR3 is made up of 16 amino acids. V lost 0 bases to trimming and J lost 5 bases, with 17 bases between them. The sample in question was PBMCs, mostly from graft donor cells, obtained 180 days after TCRalphabeta/CD19-depleted stem cell transplant. The rearrangement links TRBV7-9 to TRBJ2-7, with D possibly matching TRBD2 (5 bases). This sequence originates from a male patient aged 2-15 years who had a stem cell transplant for acute lymphoblastic leukemia, so the T cells may come from the graft donor. The CDR3 is CASSLATGLLGNEQYF. CDR3 in DNA: TGTGCCAGCAGCTTAGCTACCGGACTCCTCGGGAACGAGCAGTACTTC. Looking up the rest from reference TRBV7-9 and TRBJ2-7 gives the full variable domain: DTGVSQNPRHKITKRGQNVTFRCDPISEHNRLYWYRQTLGQGPEFLTYFQNEAQLEKSRLLSDRFSAERPKGSFSTLEIQRTEQGDSAMYLCASSLATGLLGNEQYFGPGTRLTVT.